Listed here is a single T cell receptor beta chain. The antigen is undetermined. Each CDR3 protein is one row after TCRdb ran MiXCR on the 5' RACE reads. The sample includes roughly 140,000 distinct CDR3 sequences, approximately 48% of them seen just once. The data derive from a study of CD8 T cells in ankylosing spondylitis. This CDR3 region has 18 residues. Germline loops: CDR1 PRHDT, CDR2 FYEKMQ (reference sequence). The ends lost 6 bases at V and 0 bases at J; junction bases unmatched: 9. Whole-study findings and limits: Within matched ankylosing spondylitis synovial fluid, disease-linked clones were reportedly significantly enriched.

This chain links TRBV13 with TRBJ2-6, with 9 bases identical to TRBD1. The sequence was obtained from a male donor with ankylosing spondylitis. Input material: synovial fluid, either unsorted or a sorted T cell fraction (not recorded which). The CDR3 sequence: CASRPLWTGASGANVLTF. In DNA form, the CDR3 reads TGTGCCAGCAGACCCCTGTGGACAGGGGCCTCTGGGGCCAACGTCCTGACTTTC.